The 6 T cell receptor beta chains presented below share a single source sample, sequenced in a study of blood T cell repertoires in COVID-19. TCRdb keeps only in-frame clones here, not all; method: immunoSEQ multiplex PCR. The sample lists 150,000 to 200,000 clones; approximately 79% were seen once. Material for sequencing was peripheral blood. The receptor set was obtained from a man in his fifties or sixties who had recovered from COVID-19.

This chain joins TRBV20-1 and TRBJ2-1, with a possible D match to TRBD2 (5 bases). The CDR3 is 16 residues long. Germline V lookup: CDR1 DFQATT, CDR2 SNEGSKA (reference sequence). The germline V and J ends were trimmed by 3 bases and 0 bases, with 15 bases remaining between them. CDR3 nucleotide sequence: TGCAGTGCTAGTAGGAGGCGTCAGAGCTCCTACAATGAGCAGTTCTTC. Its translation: CSASRRRQSSYNEQFF.

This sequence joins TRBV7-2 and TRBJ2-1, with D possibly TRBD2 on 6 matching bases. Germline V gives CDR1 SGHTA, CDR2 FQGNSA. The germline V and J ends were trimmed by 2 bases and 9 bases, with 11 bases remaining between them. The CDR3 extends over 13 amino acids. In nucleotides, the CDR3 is TGTGCCAGCAGCTTATCTCGGGAGTTTGAGCAGTTCTTC. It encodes CASSLSREFEQFF.

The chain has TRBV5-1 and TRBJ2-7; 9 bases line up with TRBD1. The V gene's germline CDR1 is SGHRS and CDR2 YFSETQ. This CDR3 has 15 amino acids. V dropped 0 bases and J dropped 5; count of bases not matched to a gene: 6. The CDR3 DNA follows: TGCGCCAGCAGCTTGGAGGGACAGGGTTTCGACGAGCAGTACTTC. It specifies CASSLEGQGFDEQYF. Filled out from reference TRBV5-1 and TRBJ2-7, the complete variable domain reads KAGVTQTPRYLIKTRGQQVTLSCSPISGHRSVSWYQQTPGQGLQFLFEYFSETQRNKGNFPGRFSGRQFSNSRSEMNVSTLELGDSALYLCASSLEGQGFDEQYFGPGTRLTVT.

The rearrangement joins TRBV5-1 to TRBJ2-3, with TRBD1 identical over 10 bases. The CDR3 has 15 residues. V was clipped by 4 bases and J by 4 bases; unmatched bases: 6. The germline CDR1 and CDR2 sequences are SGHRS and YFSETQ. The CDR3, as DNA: TGCGCCAGCAGCCGACAGGGGGCAGGGGCAGATACGCAGTATTTT. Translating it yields CASSRQGAGADTQYF.

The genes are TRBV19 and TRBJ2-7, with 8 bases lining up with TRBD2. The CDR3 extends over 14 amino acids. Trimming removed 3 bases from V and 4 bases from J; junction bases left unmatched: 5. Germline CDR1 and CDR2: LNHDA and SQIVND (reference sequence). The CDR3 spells CASSMQSGSYEQYF. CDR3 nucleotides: TGTGCCAGTAGTATGCAGAGCGGGAGTTACGAGCAGTACTTC.

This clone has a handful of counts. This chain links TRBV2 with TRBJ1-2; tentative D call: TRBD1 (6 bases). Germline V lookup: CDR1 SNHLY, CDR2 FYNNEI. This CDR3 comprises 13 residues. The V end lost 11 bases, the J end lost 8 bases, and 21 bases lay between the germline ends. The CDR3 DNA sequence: TGTGCCTCAGGAGTGGGGGCGCGGTTCGGCTACACCTTC. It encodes CASGVGARFGYTF.